The source of this TCR beta chain is a study of identical twins. TCRdb redid the calling of the 5' RACE reads with MiXCR, one entry per CDR3 protein. This sample has around 470,000 distinct CDR3 sequences, with around 14% found just once. Study-wide results and caveats: Shared out-of-frame alpha sequences (those common to twins) showed excess low generation probability. High-abundance cord blood beta clonotypes had fewer insertions; memory repertoires showed none.

This clonotype was recorded a few times. As yet, its antigen is unknown. V was trimmed by 7 bases and J by 4 bases, leaving 22 bases between them. The CDR3 is made up of 16 amino acids. Germline loops: CDR1 SEHNR, CDR2 FQNEAQ (reference sequence). In addition, the sample was reused for a study of yellow fever vaccine responses in identical twins.

Sequencing was performed on CD4+ T cells sorted from blood. V usage is TRBV7-9 and J usage is TRBJ1-1, with a weak D call TRBD1 (5 bases). The receptor was isolated from a woman under 30 in good health. The CDR3 protein is CASNRPGPGGGTEAFF. The CDR3 DNA is TGTGCCAGCAACCGACCGGGACCGGGAGGAGGCACTGAAGCTTTCTTT.